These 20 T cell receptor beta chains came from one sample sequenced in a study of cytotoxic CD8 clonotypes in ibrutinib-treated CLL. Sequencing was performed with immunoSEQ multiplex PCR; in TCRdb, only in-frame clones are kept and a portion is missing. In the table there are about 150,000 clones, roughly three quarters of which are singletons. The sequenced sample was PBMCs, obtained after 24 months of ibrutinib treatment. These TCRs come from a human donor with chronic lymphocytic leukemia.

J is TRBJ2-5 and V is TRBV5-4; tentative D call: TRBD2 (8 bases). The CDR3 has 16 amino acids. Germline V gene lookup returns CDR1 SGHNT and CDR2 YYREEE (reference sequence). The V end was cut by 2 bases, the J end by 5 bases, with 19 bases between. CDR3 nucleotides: TGTGCCAGCAGCTTCCGGGAGGGGGCCTGGGGGGAGACCCAGTACTTC. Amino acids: CASSFREGAWGETQYF.

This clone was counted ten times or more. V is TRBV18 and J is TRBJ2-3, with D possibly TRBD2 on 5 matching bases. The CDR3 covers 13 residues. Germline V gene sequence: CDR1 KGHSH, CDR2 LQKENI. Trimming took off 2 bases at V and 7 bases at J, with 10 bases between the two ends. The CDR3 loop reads CASSPGRDHTQYF. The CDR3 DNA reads TGTGCCAGCTCACCAGGTCGGGATCATACGCAGTATTTT.

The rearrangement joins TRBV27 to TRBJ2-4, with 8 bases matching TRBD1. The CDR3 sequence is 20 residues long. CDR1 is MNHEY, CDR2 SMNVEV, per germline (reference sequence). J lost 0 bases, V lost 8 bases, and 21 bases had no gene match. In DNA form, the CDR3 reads TGTGCCAGCCGGAGAGAGGCGGGCTTCCGGACAGGGCTAGCCAAAAACATTCAGTACTTC. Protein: CASRREAGFRTGLAKNIQYF.

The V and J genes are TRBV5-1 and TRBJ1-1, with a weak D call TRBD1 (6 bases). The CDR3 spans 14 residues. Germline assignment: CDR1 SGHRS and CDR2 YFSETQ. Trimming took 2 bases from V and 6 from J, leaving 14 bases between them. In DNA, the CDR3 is TGCGCCAGCAGCTTCGGACAGTATCCGTCTGAAGCTTTCTTT. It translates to CASSFGQYPSEAFF.

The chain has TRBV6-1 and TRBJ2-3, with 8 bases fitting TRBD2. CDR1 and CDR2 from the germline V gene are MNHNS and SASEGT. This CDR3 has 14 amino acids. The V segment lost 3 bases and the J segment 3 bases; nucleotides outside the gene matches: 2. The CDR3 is CASSDGGGTDTQYF. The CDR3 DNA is TGTGCCAGCAGTGATGGCGGGGGGACAGATACGCAGTATTTT.

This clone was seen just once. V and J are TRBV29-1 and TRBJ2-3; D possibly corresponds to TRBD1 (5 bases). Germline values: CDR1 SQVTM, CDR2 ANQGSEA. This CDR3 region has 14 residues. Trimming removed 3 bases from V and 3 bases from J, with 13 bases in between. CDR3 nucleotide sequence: TGCAGCGTTGAGGTGGGGCACAGGACAGATACGCAGTATTTT. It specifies CSVEVGHRTDTQYF.

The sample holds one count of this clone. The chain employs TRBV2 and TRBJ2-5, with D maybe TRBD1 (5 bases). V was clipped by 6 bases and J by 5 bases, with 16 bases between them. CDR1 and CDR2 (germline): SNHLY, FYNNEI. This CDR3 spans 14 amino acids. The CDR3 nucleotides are TGTGCCAGCAGCCCTCCACAGGCGAGGGAGACCCAGTACTTC. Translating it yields CASSPPQARETQYF.

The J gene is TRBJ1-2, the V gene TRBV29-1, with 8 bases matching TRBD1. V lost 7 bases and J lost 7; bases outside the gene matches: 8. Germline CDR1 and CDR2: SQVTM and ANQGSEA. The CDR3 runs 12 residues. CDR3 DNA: TGCAGCGCCAGGACAGGGAGCGGTGGCTACACCTTC. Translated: CSARTGSGGYTF.

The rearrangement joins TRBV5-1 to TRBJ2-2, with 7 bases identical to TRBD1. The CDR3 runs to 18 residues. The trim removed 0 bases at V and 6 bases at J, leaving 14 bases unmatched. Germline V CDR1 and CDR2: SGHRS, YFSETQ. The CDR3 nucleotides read TGCGCCAGCAGCTTGGCCTTACCTTATGGACAGGCCCCCGGGGAGCTGTTTTTT. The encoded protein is CASSLALPYGQAPGELFF.

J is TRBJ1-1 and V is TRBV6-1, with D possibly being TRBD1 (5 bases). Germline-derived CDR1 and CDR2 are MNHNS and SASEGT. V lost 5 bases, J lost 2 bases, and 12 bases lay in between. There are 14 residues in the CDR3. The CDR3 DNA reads TGTGCCAGCAGTCTCGGGGGGGACAACACTGAAGCTTTCTTT. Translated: CASSLGGDNTEAFF.

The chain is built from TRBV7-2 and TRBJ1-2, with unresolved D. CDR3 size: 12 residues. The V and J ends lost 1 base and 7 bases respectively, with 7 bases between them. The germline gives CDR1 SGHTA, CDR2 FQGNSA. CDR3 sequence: CASSLDGSGYTF. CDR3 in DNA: TGTGCCAGCAGCTTAGATGGGTCTGGCTACACCTTC.

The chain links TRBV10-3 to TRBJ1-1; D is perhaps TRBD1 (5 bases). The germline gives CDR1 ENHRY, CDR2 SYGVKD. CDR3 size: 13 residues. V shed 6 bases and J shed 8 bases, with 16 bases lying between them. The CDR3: CAIRWDLQTEAFF. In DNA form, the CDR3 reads TGTGCCATCAGGTGGGACCTCCAGACCGAAGCTTTCTTT.

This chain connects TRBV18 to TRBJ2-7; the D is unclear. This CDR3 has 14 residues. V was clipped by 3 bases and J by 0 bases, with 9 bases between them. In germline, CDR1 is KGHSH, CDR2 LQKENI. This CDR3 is CASSPAATSYEQYF. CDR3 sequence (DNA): TGTGCCAGCTCACCGGCGGCAACCTCCTACGAGCAGTACTTC.

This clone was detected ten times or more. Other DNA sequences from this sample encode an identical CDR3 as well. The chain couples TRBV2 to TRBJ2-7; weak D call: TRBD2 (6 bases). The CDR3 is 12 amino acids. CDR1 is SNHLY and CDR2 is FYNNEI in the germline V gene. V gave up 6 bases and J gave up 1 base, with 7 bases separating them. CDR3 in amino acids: CASSGGSYEQYF. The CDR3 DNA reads TGTGCCAGCAGCGGGGGATCCTACGAGCAGTACTTC.

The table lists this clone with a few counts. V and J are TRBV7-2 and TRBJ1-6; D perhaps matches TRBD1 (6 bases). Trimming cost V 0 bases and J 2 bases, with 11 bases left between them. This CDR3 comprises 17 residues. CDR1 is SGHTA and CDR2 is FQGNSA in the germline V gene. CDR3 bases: TGTGCCAGCAGCTTAGCCCAGGGGCCCCCCTATAATTCACCCCTCCACTTT. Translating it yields CASSLAQGPPYNSPLHF. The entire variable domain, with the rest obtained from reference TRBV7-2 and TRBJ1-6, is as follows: GAGVSQSPSNKVTEKGKDVELRCDPISGHTALYWYRQSLGQGLEFLIYFQGNSAPDKSGLPSDRFSAERTGGSVSTLTIQRTQQEDSAVYLCASSLAQGPPYNSPLHFGNGTRLTVT.

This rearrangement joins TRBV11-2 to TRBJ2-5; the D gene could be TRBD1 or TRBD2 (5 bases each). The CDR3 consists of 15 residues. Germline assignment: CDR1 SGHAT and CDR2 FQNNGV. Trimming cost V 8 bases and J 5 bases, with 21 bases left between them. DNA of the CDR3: TGTGCCAGCGCGAGGGGTAACGGGATCGGTGAGACCCAGTACTTC. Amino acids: CASARGNGIGETQYF.

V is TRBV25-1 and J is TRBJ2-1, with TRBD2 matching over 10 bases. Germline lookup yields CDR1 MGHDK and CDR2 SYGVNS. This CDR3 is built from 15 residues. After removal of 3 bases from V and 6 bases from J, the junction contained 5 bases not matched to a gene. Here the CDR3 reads CASSDSASGGNEQFF. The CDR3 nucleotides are TGTGCCAGCAGTGATTCGGCTAGCGGGGGCAATGAGCAGTTCTTC.

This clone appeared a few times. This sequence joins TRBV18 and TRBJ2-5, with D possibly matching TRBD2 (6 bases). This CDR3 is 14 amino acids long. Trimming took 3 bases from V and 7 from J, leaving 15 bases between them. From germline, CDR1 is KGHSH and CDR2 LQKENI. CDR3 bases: TGTGCCAGCTCACCGTCGGGGGACGGGAGGACCCAGTACTTC. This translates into CASSPSGDGRTQYF.

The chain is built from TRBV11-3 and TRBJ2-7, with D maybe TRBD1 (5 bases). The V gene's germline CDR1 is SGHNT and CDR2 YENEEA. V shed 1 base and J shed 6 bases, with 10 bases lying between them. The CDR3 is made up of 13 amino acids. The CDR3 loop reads CASSLGGAREQYF. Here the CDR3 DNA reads TGTGCCAGCAGCTTAGGTGGGGCTCGCGAGCAGTACTTC. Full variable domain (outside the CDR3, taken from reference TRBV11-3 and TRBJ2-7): EAGVVQSPRYKIIEKKQPVAFWCNPISGHNTLYWYLQNLGQGPELLIRYENEEAVDDSQLPKDRFSAERLKGVDSTLKIQPAELGDSAVYLCASSLGGAREQYFGPGTRLTVT.

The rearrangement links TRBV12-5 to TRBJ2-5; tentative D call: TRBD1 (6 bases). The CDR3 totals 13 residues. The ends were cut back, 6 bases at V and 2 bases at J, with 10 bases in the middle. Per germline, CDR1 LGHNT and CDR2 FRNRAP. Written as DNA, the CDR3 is TGTGCTAGTGGAAGGGACATACAAGAGACCCAGTACTTC. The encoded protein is CASGRDIQETQYF.